This entry is about one TCR beta chain. Reverse transcription of about 0.45 to 1 ug RNA was performed with random hexamers. TCRdb re-analysed the immunoSEQ multiplex PCR reads in MiXCR, keeping a single row per CDR3 protein. The sample contains 85,000 to 130,000 distinct CDR3 sequences, approximately 93% of which appear only once. The sample originates from a study of CD8 T cells in Susac syndrome. V lost 4 bases to trimming and J lost 0 bases, with 14 bases between them. Germline V gene data show CDR1 as SGDLS and CDR2 as YYNGEE. The CDR3 loop spans 16 amino acids. Input material: CD8+ T cells from PBMCs. The genes are TRBV9 and TRBJ2-1, with D perhaps TRBD1 or TRBD2 (7 bases each). This TCR was recovered from a human donor with Susac syndrome. CDR3 sequence (DNA): TGTGCCAGCAGCTTCCAGGGGGGGAGCTCCTACAATGAGCAGTTCTTC. This codes for CASSFQGGSSYNEQFF.